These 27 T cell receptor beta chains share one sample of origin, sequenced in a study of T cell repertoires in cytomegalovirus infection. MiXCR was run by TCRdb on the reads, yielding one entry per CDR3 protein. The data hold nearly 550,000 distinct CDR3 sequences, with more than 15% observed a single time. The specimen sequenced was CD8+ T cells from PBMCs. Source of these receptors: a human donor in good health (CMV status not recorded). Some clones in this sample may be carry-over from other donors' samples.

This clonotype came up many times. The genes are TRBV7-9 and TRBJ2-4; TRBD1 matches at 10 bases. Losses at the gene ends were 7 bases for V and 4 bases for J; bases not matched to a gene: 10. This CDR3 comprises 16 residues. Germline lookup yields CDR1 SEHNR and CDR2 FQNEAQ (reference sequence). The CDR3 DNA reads TGTGCCAGCACCGAACAAGCGGGACAGGGGAAAAACATTCAGTACTTC. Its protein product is CASTEQAGQGKNIQYF. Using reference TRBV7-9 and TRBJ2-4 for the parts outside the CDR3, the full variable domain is DTGVSQNPRHKITKRGQNVTFRCDPISEHNRLYWYRQTLGQGPEFLTYFQNEAQLEKSRLLSDRFSAERPKGSFSTLEIQRTEQGDSAMYLCASTEQAGQGKNIQYFGAGTRLSVL.

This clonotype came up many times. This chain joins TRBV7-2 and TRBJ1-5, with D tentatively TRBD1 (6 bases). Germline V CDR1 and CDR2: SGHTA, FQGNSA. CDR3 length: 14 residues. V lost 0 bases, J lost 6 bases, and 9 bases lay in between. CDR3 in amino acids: CASSLAGAGQPQHF. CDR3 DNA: TGTGCCAGCAGCTTAGCGGGGGCGGGTCAGCCCCAGCATTTT.

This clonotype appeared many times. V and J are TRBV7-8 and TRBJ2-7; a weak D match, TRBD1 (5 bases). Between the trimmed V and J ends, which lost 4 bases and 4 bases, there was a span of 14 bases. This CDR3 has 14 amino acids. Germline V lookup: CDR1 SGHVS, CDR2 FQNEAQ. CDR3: CASSSVGAAYEQYF. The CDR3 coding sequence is TGTGCCAGCAGCTCAGTAGGGGCTGCATACGAGCAGTACTTC.

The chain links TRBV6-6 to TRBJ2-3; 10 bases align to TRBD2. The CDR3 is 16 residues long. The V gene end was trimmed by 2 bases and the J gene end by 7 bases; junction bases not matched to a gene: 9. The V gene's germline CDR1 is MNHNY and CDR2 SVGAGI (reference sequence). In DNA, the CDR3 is TGTGCCAGCAGTTACCTCGAACTAGCGGGGAGAAATACGCAGTATTTT. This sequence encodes CASSYLELAGRNTQYF.

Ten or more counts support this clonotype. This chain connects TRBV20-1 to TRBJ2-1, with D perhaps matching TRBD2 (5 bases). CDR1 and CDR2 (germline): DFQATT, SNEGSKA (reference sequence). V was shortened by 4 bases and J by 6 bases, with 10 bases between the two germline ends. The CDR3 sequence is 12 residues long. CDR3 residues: CSATESGNEQFF. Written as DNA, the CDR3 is TGCAGTGCTACCGAAAGCGGCAATGAGCAGTTCTTC.

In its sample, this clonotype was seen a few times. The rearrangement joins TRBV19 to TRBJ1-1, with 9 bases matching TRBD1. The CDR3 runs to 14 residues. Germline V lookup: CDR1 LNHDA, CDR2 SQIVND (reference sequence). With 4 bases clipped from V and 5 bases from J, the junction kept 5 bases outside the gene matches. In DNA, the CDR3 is TGTGCCAGTAGTACTGGACAGGGGTGGACTGAAGCTTTCTTT. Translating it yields CASSTGQGWTEAFF.

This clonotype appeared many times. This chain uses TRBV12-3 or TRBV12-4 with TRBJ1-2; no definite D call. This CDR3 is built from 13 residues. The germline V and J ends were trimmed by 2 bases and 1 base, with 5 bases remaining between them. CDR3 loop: CASSLNYNYGYTF. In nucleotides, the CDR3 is TGTGCCAGCAGTTTAAATTATAACTATGGCTACACCTTC.

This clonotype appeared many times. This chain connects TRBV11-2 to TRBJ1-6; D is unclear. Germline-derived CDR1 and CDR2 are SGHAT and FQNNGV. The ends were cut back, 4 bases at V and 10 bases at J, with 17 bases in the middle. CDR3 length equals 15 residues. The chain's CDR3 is CASSSWRNSDSPLHF. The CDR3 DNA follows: TGTGCCAGCAGCTCATGGAGAAATTCTGACTCACCCCTCCACTTT.

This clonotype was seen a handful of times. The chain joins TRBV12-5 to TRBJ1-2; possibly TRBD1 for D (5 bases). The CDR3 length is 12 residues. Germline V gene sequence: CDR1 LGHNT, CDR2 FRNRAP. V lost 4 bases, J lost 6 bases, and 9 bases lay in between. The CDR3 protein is CASGSGADGYTF. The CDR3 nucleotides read TGTGCTAGTGGTTCCGGGGCCGATGGCTACACCTTC. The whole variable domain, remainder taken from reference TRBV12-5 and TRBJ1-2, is DARVTQTPRHKVTEMGQEVTMRCQPILGHNTVFWYRQTMMQGLELLAYFRNRAPLDDSGMPKDRFSAEMPDATLATLKIQPSEPRDSAVYFCASGSGADGYTFGSGTRLTVV.

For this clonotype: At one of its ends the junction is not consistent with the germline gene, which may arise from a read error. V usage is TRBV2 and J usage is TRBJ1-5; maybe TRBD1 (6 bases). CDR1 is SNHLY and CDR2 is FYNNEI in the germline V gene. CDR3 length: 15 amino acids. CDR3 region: CASSEAGAGNLPQHF. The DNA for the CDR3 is TGTGCCAGCAGTGAAGCGGGGGCTGGCAATCTGCCCCAGCATTTT.

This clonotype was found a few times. Written as DNA, the CDR3 is TGTGCCAGCAGTGTATGGACAGGGAGCAATCAGCCCCAGCATTTT. It is translated as CASSVWTGSNQPQHF. This chain connects TRBV2 to TRBJ1-5, with 8 bases matching TRBD1. Looked up from germline, CDR1 is SNHLY and CDR2 is FYNNEI. The CDR3 has 15 residues. With 4 bases clipped from V and 1 base from J, the junction kept 3 bases outside the gene matches.

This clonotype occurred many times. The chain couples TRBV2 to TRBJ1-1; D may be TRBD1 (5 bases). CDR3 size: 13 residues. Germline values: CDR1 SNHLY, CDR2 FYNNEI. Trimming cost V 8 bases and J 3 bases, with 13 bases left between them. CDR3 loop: CASPGGGDTEAFF. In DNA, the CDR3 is TGTGCCAGCCCGGGGGGGGGGGACACTGAAGCTTTCTTT. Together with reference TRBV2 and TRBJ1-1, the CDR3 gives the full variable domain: EPEVTQTPSHQVTQMGQEVILRCVPISNHLYFYWYRQILGQKVEFLVSFYNNEISEKSEIFDDQFSVERPDGSNFTLKIRSTKLEDSAMYFCASPGGGDTEAFFGQGTRLTVV.

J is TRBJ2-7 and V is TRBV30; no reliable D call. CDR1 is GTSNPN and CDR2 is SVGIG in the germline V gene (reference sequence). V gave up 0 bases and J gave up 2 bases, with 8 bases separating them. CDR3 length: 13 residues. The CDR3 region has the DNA TGTGCCTGGAGTGTAGCTAGAGCCTACGAGCAGTACTTC. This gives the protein CAWSVARAYEQYF. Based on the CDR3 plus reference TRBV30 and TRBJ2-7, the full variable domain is SQTIHQWPATLVQPVGSPLSLECTVEGTSNPNLYWYRQAAGRGLQLLFYSVGIGQISSEVPQNLSASRPQDRQFILSSKKLLLSDSGFYLCAWSVARAYEQYFGPGTRLTVT.

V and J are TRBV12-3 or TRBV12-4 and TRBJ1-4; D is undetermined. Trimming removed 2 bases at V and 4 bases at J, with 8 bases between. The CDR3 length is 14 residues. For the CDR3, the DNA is TGTGCCAGCAGTTTATGGGGTAATAATGAAAAACTGTTTTTT. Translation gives CASSLWGNNEKLFF.

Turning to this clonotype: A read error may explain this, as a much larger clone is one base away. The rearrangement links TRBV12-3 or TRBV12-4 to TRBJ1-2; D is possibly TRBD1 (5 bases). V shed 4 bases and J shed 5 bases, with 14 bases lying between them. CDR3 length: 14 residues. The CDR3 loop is CASSSQGNRYGYTF. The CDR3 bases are TGTGCCAGCAGTTCCCAGGGAAATCGGTATGGCTACACCTTC.

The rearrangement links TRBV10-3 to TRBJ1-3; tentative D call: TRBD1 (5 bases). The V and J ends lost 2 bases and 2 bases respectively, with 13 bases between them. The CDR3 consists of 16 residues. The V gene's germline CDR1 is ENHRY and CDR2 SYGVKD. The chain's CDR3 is CAISEPQDKAGNTIYF. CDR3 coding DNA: TGTGCCATCAGTGAGCCCCAGGACAAGGCTGGAAACACCATATATTTT.

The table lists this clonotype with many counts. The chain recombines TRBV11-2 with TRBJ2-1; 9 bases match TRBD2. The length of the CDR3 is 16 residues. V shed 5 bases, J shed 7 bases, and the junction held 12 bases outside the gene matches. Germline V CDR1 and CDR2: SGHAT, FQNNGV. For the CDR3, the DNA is TGTGCCAGCAGCGACTATACTAGCGGGCCGGGAAATGAGCAGTTCTTC. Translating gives CASSDYTSGPGNEQFF.

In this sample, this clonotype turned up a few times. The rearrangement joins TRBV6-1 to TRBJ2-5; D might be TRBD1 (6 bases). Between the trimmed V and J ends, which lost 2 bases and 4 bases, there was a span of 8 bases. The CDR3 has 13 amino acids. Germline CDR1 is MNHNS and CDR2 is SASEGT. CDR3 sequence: CASSELQGETQYF. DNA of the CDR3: TGTGCCAGCAGTGAATTACAGGGAGAGACCCAGTACTTC.

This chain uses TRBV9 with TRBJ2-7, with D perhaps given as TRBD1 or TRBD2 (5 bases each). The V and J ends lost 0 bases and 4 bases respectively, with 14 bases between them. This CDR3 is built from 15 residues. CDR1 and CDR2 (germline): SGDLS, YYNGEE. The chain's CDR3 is CASSVGGSPIYEQYF. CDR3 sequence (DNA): TGTGCCAGCAGCGTAGGGGGGAGCCCGATTTACGAGCAGTACTTC.

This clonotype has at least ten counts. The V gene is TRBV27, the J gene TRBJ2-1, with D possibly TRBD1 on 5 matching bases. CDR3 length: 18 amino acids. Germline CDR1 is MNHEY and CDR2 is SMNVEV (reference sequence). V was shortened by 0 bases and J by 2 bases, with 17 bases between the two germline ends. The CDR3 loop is CASSLSIRTPEPYNEQFF. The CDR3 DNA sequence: TGTGCCAGCAGTTTATCGATCAGGACACCGGAGCCCTACAATGAGCAGTTCTTC.

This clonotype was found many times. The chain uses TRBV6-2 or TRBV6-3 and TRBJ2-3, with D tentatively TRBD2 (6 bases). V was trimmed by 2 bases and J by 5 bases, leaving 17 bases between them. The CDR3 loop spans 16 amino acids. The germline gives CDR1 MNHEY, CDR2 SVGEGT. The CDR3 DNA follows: TGTGCCAGCAGTTACGGGACTCTGAGGCGAGGAGATACGCAGTATTTT. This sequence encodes CASSYGTLRRGDTQYF.

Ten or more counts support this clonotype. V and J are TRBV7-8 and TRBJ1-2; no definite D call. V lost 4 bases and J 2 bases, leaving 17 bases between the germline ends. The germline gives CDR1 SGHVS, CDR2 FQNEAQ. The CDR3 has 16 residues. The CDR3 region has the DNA TGTGCCAGCAGCTCCCCGCCGAGAAGGGAGAACTATGGCTACACCTTC. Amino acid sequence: CASSSPPRRENYGYTF.

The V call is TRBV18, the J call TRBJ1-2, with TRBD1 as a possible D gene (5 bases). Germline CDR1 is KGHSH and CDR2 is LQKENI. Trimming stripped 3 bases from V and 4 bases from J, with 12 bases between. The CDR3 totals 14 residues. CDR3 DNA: TGTGCCAGCTCACCGGGGCGGGGGACCTATGGCTACACCTTC. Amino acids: CASSPGRGTYGYTF. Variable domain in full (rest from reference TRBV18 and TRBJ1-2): NAGVMQNPRHLVRRRGQEARLRCSPMKGHSHVYWYRQLPEEGLKFMVYLQKENIIDESGMPKERFSAEFPKEGPSILRIQQVVRGDSAAYFCASSPGRGTYGYTFGSGTRLTVV.

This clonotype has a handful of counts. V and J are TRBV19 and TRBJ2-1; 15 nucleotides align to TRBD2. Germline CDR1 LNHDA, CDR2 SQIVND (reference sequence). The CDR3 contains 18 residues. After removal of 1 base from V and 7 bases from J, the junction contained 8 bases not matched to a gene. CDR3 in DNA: TGTGCCAGTAGTATAGGGTGGACTAGCGGGGGGGCCTGGAATGAGCAGTTCTTC. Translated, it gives CASSIGWTSGGAWNEQFF.

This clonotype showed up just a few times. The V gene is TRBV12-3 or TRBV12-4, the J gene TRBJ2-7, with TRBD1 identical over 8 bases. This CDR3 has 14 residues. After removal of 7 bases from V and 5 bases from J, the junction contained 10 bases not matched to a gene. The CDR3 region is CASNDRGRVDEQYF. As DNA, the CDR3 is TGTGCCAGCAACGACAGGGGTCGAGTTGACGAGCAGTACTTC.

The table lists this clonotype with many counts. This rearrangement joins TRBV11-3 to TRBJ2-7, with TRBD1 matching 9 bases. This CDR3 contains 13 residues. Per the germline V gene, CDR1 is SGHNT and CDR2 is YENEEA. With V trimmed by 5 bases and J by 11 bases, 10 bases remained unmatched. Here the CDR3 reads CASSNRQGGEEYF. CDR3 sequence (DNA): TGTGCCAGCAGCAACCGACAGGGGGGTGAGGAGTACTTC.

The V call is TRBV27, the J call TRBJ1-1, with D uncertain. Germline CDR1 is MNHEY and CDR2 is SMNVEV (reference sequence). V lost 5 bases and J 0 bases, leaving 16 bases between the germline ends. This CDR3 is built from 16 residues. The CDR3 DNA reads TGTGCCAGCAGTCCCTCCATGGCACATATGAACACTGAAGCTTTCTTT. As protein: CASSPSMAHMNTEAFF.